A selection of T cell receptor beta chains follows, all from one sample in a study of neoadjuvant anti-PD-1 for oral cavity cancer. Here immunoSEQ multiplex PCR was the method, and the copy in TCRdb shows in-frame clones only, minus some. Of approximately 67,000 clones listed, about 83% are singletons. The material sequenced was PBMCs, taken before nivolumab (anti-PD-1) treatment. The receptors were gathered from a person aged 40 to 85 with oral cavity squamous cell carcinoma. CDR3s include the opening cysteine and the closing phenylalanine or tryptophan. D genes are given only for firm matches. Only part of the rows carry a size: once, few, many, or a class if the clone is expanded.

d_gene	v_gene	j_gene	abundance	CDR3aa	CDR3nt
NA	TRBV15	TRBJ1-6	NA	CATSRDRHSPLHF	TGTGCCACCAGCAGAGATCGTCATTCACCCCTCCACTTT
TRBD2	TRBV10-3	TRBJ2-3	NA	CATLAGGISTDTQYF	TGTGCCACCTTAGCGGGAGGGATTAGCACAGATACGCAGTATTTT
NA	TRBV4-2	TRBJ2-5	NA	CASSRGTGETQYF	TGTGCCAGCAGCCGGGGGACGGGGGAGACCCAGTACTTC
NA	TRBV28	TRBJ1-2	NA	CASSFAGGNYGYTF	TGTGCCAGCAGTTTTGCGGGGGGCAACTATGGCTACACCTTC
NA	TRBV6-1	TRBJ1-3	NA	CATGGEALSGNTIYF	TGTGCCACCGGGGGGGAGGCCCTTTCTGGAAACACCATATATTTT
TRBD1	TRBV4-1	TRBJ2-7	NA	CASSQDAGQGRYEQYF	TGCGCCAGCAGCCAAGATGCGGGACAGGGTAGGTACGAGCAGTACTTC
NA	TRBV28	TRBJ1-4	NA	CASSFLQGNEKLFF	TGTGCCAGCAGTTTTTTACAGGGCAATGAAAAACTGTTTTTT
NA	TRBV28	TRBJ1-5	NA	CASRGAGRVSNQPQHF	TGTGCCAGCAGGGGAGCAGGGAGAGTAAGCAATCAGCCCCAGCATTTT
NA	TRBV11-3	TRBJ2-1	NA	CASSPLMSSYNEQFF	TGTGCCAGCAGCCCGCTGATGAGCTCCTACAATGAGCAGTTCTTC
NA	TRBV4-2	TRBJ1-2	NA	CASSQARAGAGIGYGYTF	TGTGCCAGCAGCCAAGCAAGGGCAGGCGCCGGTATCGGCTATGGCTACACCTTC
TRBD2	TRBV30	TRBJ2-1	NA	CAWSETAGSQFF	TGTGCCTGGAGTGAGACAGCGGGGTCGCAGTTCTTC
TRBD2	TRBV30	TRBJ2-7	NA	CAWGLAGAYEQYF	TGTGCCTGGGGACTAGCGGGAGCTTACGAGCAGTACTTC
NA	TRBV27	TRBJ2-7	few	CASSFGIKSYEQYF	TGTGCCAGCAGTTTCGGGATAAAGTCCTACGAGCAGTACTTC
TRBD1	TRBV5-1	TRBJ2-3	NA	CASSSGGYFTDTQYF	TGCGCCAGCAGCTCAGGGGGCTACTTCACAGATACGCAGTATTTT
NA	TRBV9	TRBJ2-3	NA	CASSVGGRLTDTQYF	TGTGCCAGCAGCGTAGGTGGTCGCCTCACAGATACGCAGTATTTT
NA	TRBV18	TRBJ2-1	NA	CASSPQHNEQFF	TGTGCCAGCTCACCACAGCACAATGAGCAGTTCTTC
TRBD1	TRBV10-3	TRBJ1-6	NA	CAIARDRVSSYNSPLHF	TGTGCCATCGCCCGGGACAGGGTGAGCTCCTATAATTCACCCCTCCACTTT
NA	TRBV6-4	TRBJ2-2	medium-sized	CASSDRDTGELFF	TGTGCCAGCAGTGACAGGGACACCGGGGAGCTGTTTTTT
NA	TRBV7-9	TRBJ1-5	once	CASSPQGSQPQHF	TGTGCCAGCAGCCCACAGGGTAGTCAGCCCCAGCATTTT
NA	TRBV5-4	TRBJ1-2	NA	CASSLVGGAVYGYTF	TGTGCCAGCAGCTTGGTGGGGGGCGCCGTCTATGGCTACACCTTC
NA	TRBV5-1	TRBJ2-7	NA	CASSLDGGPSYEQYF	TGCGCCAGCAGCTTGGATGGGGGTCCTTCCTACGAGCAGTACTTC
NA	TRBV2	TRBJ2-7	NA	CASSEARGFPYEQYF	TGTGCCAGCAGTGAAGCCCGGGGCTTCCCCTACGAGCAGTACTTC
TRBD1	TRBV6-5	TRBJ2-7	NA	CASRDPGTGAYEQYF	TGTGCCAGCAGGGATCCCGGGACAGGAGCCTACGAGCAGTACTTC
NA	TRBV19	TRBJ2-6	NA	CASTSRTTGSGANVLTF	TGTGCCAGTACCTCACGAACAACAGGGTCTGGGGCCAACGTCCTGACTTTC
TRBD1	TRBV4-1	TRBJ1-2	NA	CASSRTRTGVEGYTF	TGCGCCAGCAGCCGAACCAGGACAGGGGTAGAGGGCTACACCTTC
TRBD2	TRBV11-2	TRBJ2-1	once	CASSLSGTSDYNEQFF	TGTGCCAGCAGCTTATCCGGGACTAGCGACTACAATGAGCAGTTCTTC